This T cell receptor beta chain came from a study of T cells in Graves' hyperthyroidism and ophthalmopathy. This clonotype has more than one count but fewer than ten. This CDR3 spans 18 amino acids. The V gene lost 4 bases and the J gene lost 6 bases, with 25 bases spanning the gap. Germline CDR1 and CDR2: SEHNR and FQNEAQ (reference sequence). From RNA transcripts, TCR beta CDR3 regions were amplified. During a first-round RT-PCR of the TCR CDR3, the HTBI primer set was used. TCRdb recomputed calls from the multiplex PCR reads with MiXCR, one row per CDR3 protein. The sample lists around 560,000 distinct CDR3 sequences, roughly 17% occurring once.

This sequence joins TRBV7-9 and TRBJ2-1; D might be TRBD1 (6 bases). The specimen was blood. The sequence was obtained from a woman under 30 with Graves' hyperthyroidism. The CDR3 loop reads CASSSISGAASKGNEQFF. DNA for the CDR3: TGTGCCAGCAGCTCAATCTCAGGGGCCGCTTCGAAGGGCAATGAGCAGTTCTTC.